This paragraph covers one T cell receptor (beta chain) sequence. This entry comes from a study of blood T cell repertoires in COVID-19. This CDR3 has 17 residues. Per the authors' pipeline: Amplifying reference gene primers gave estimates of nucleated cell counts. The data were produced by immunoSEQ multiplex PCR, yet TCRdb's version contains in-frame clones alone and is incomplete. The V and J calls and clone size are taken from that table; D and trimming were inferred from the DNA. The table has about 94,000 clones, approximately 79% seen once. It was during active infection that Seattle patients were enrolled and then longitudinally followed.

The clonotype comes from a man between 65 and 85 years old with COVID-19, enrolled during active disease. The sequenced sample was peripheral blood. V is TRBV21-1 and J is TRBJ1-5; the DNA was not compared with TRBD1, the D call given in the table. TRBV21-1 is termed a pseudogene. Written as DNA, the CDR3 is TGTGCCAGCAGCAAAGGCTCGACAGATACTACCAATCAGCCCCAGCATTTT. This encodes CASSKGSTDTTNQPQHF.